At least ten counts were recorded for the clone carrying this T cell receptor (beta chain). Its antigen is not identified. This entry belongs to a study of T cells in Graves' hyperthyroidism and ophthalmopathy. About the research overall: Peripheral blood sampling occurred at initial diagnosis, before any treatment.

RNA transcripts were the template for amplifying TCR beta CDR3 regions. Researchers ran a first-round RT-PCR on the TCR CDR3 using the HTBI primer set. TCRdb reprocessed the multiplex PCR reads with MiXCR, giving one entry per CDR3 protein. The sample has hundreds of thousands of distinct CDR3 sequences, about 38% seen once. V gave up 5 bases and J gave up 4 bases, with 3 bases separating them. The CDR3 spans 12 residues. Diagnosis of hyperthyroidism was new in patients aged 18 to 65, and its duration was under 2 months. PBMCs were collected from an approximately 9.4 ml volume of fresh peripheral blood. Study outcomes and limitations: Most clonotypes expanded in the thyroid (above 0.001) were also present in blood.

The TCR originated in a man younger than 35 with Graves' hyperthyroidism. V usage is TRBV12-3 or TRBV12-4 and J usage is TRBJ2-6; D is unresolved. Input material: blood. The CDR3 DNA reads TGTGCCAGCAGTGACGGGGCCAACGTCCTGACTTTC. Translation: CASSDGANVLTF.